This T cell receptor beta chain was obtained from a study of memory CD4+ T cells and cytomegalovirus serostatus. Study in general: Of the healthy Belgian adults, fewer than 10 were CMV seropositive and 24 seronegative.

The sort gate was single viable CD3+CD4+CD8-CD45RO+ cells for memory CD4+ T cells. Total CD4+ T cells were enriched by CD4 positive selection. Profiled with immunoSEQ multiplex PCR; TCRdb holds only in-frame clones, not every one. Among about 44,000 clones listed, approximately 80% were seen once. Concerning this clone itself: Its antigen is currently unknown.

The J segment lost 7 bases and the V segment lost 6 bases, leaving 7 bases of the junction unmatched. This CDR3 contains 15 residues. Germline assignment: CDR1 ENHRY and CDR2 SYGVKD. Study conclusions and caveats: The CMV-associated TCR signature appears largely within the CD4+ memory repertoire.

The V gene is TRBV10-3, the J gene TRBJ2-2; the match to TRBD2 covers 11 bases. The clonotype was recovered from an adult in good health and CMV-seronegative. The material sequenced was memory CD4+ T cells from blood. DNA for the CDR3: TGTGCCATCAGCAGTAGCGGGAGGGAAAACGGGGAGCTGTTTTTT. Amino acid sequence: CAISSSGRENGELFF.